This record looks at one T cell receptor beta chain sequence and its context. The sample originates from a study of OX40 agonist ivuxolimab in advanced cancers. Assay: immunoSEQ multiplex PCR; the TCRdb copy retains only in-frame clones and omits some. Here the sample spans some 62,000 clones, 84% being singletons. Germline V gene sequence: CDR1 ENHRY, CDR2 SYGVKD. CDR3 size: 13 residues. Trimming stripped 0 bases from V and 2 bases from J, with 4 bases between. This chain joins TRBV10-3 and TRBJ1-1; no clear D. The input for sequencing was CD4+ or CD8+ T cells sorted from blood, taken in a trial of the OX40 agonist ivuxolimab. The sequence was collected from an adult with an advanced solid tumor such as melanoma, head and neck, liver or kidney cancer. CDR3 in amino acids: CAISESGNTEAFF. Here the CDR3 DNA reads TGTGCCATCAGTGAGTCGGGTAACACTGAAGCTTTCTTT.